The next 7 T cell receptor beta chains were all read from a single sample in a study of spatial heterogeneity in lung cancer. Points from the study as a whole: The study found that expanded intratumoral alpha and beta TCR counts tracked tumor mutation counts.

Documented time point: sample taken at primary tumor resection. TCRdb used MiXCR to reprocess the 5' RACE reads, holding one entry per CDR3 protein. The table has more than 2,500 distinct CDR3 sequences, 5.5% seen once. For these receptors, no antigen is known. The source material was lung tumor tissue, sampled at surgery. These receptor sequences come from a male donor with early-stage non-small cell lung cancer.

Many counts were recorded for this clonotype. J is TRBJ1-1 and V is TRBV20-1, with D unclear. Germline V lookup: CDR1 DFQATT, CDR2 SNEGSKA (reference sequence). The CDR3 extends over 15 amino acids. V lost 2 bases and J 1 base, leaving 14 bases between the germline ends. The CDR3 nucleotides read TGCAGTGCTAGAAATCCCGGCAGGAGGAACACTGAAGCTTTCTTT. Its protein product is CSARNPGRRNTEAFF.

The chain employs TRBV6-2 or TRBV6-3 and TRBJ1-5; 7 nucleotides match TRBD1. Germline CDR1 MNHEY, CDR2 SVGEGT. CDR3 length: 18 residues. V lost 8 bases and J lost 4; bases outside the gene matches: 20. CDR3 bases: TGTGCCAGCCGCCCCATCCAATACAGGGGAGGGGGGAATCAGCCCCAGCATTTT. It codes for CASRPIQYRGGGNQPQHF.

This clonotype was picked up many times. This chain uses TRBV11-3 with TRBJ1-6; 8 nucleotides align to TRBD1. This CDR3 contains 23 residues. V dropped 0 bases and J dropped 9; count of bases not matched to a gene: 28. Per germline, CDR1 SGHNT and CDR2 YENEEA. DNA for the CDR3: TGTGCCAGCAGCTTAGACTACCCCCCAGCCGGACAGGGTGGAATGTCGCGGGGTTCACCCCTCCACTTT. This codes for CASSLDYPPAGQGGMSRGSPLHF.

This clonotype is medium-sized within its sample. The rearrangement uses TRBV4-3 and TRBJ1-2, with D unresolved. Trimming stripped 1 base from V and 4 bases from J, with 7 bases between. This CDR3 has 13 residues. The germline gives CDR1 LGHNA, CDR2 YSLEER. CDR3 coding DNA: TGCGCCAGCAGCCAAGGCGCCACCTATGGCTACACCTTC. Protein product: CASSQGATYGYTF.

This clonotype is medium-sized by share. CDR3 residues: CASSLSSGSYNEQFF. Written as DNA, the CDR3 is TGTGCCAGCAGCTTATCTAGCGGCTCCTACAATGAGCAGTTCTTC. The chain recombines TRBV7-3 with TRBJ2-1; 7 nucleotides agree with TRBD2. Trimming removed 2 bases from V and 0 bases from J; junction bases left unmatched: 1. The CDR3 sequence is 15 residues long. The V gene's germline CDR1 is SGHTA and CDR2 FQGTGA.

This clonotype is medium-sized in the sample. V and J are TRBV7-9 and TRBJ1-1; D is unresolved. CDR1 and CDR2 (germline): SEHNR, FQNEAQ (reference sequence). The CDR3 extends over 15 amino acids. V was clipped by 1 base and J by 1 base, with 10 bases between them. CDR3 nucleotide sequence: TGTGCCAGCAGCTTAGGTCGCTGGGAGAACACTGAAGCTTTCTTT. The encoded protein is CASSLGRWENTEAFF.

The rearrangement links TRBV2 to TRBJ1-1; TRBD1 might be the D (5 bases). The CDR3 runs to 13 residues. V was pared by 3 bases and J by 3 bases, with 8 bases between. Germline V gene lookup returns CDR1 SNHLY and CDR2 FYNNEI. CDR3 amino acids: CASSETEHTEAFF. The CDR3 bases are TGTGCCAGCAGTGAGACAGAGCACACTGAAGCTTTCTTT.